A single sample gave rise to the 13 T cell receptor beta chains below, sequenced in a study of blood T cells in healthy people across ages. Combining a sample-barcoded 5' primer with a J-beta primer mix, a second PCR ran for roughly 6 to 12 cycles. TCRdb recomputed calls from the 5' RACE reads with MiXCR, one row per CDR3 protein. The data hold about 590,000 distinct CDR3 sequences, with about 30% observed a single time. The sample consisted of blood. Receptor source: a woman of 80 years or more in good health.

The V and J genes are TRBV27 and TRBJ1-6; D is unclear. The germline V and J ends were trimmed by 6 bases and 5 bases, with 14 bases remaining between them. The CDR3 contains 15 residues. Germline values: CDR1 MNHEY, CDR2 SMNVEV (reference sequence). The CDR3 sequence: CASRAQESNNSPLHF. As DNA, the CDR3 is TGTGCCAGCAGGGCACAAGAATCGAATAATTCACCCCTCCACTTT.

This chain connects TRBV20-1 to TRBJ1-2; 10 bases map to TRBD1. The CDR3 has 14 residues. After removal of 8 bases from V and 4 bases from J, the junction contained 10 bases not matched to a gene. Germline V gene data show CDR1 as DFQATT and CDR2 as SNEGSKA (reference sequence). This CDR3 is CSPTSTGGGYGYTF. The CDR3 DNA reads TGCAGTCCGACCTCGACAGGGGGCGGCTATGGCTACACCTTC.

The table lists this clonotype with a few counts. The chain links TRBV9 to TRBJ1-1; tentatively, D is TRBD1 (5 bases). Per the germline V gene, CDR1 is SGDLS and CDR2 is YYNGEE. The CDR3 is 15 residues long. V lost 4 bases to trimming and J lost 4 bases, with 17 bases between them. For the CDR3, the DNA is TGTGCCAGCAGCACTATTACGGGGGTTGGCACTGAAGCTTTCTTT. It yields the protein CASSTITGVGTEAFF.

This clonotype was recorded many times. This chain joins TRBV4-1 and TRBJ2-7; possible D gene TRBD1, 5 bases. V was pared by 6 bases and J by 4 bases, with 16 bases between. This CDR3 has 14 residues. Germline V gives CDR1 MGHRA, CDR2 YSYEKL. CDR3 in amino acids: CASSQGPRDYEQYF. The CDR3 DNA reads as TGCGCCAGCAGTCAGGGCCCCCGCGATTACGAGCAGTACTTC.

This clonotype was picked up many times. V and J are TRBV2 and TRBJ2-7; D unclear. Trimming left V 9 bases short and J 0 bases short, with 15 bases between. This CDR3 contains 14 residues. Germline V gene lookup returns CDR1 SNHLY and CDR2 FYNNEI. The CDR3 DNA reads TGTGCCAGTTACGAGACGGAAGCCTCCTACGAGCAGTACTTC. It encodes CASYETEASYEQYF.

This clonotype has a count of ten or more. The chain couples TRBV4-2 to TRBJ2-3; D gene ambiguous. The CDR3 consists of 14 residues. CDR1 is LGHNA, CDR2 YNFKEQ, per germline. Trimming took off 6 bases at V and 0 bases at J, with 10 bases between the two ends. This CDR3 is CASSSQASTDTQYF. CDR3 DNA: TGTGCCAGCAGTAGTCAGGCTAGCACAGATACGCAGTATTTT.

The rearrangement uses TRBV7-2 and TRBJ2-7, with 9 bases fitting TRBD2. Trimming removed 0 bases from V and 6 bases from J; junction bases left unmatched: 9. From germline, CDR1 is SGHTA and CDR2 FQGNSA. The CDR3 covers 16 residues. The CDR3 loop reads CASSLAGLAGLGEQYF. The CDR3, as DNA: TGTGCCAGCAGCTTAGCCGGGCTAGCGGGGTTGGGCGAGCAGTACTTC.

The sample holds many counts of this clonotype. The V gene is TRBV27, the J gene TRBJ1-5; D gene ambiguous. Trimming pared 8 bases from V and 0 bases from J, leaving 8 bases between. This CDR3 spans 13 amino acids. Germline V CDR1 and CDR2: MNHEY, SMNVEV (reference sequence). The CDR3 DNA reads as TGTGCCAGCGGCCACTATAGCAATCAGCCCCAGCATTTT. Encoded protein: CASGHYSNQPQHF.

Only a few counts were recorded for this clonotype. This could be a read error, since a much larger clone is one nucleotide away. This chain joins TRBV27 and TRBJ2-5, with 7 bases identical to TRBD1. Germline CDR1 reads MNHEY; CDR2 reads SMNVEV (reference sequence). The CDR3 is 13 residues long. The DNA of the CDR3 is TGTGCCAGCAGTTTAAACAGGGGAGAGACCCGGTACTTC. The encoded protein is CASSLNRGETRYF.

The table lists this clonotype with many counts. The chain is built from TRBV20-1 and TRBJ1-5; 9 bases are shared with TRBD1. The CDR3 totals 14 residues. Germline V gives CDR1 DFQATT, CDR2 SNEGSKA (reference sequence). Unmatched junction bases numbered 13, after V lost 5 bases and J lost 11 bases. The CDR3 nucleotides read TGCAGTGCTCCCGGGACAGGGTCCGCGGCGGCCCAGCATTTT. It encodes CSAPGTGSAAAQHF.

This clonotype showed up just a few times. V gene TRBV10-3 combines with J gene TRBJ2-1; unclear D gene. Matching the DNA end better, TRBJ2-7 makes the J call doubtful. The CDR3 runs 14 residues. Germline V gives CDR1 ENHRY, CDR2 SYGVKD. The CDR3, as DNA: TGTGCCATCAGTGCAGGTAGCTCCTACAATGAGCAGTACTTC. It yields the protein CAISAGSSYNEQYF.

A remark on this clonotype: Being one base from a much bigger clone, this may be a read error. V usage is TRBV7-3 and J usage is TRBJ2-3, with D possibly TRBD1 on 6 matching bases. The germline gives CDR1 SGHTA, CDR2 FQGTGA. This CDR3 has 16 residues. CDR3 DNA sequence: TGTGCCAGCAGCCCCCGTGGGCAGGGGAGCATAGATACGCAGTATTTT. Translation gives CASSPRGQGSIDTQYF.

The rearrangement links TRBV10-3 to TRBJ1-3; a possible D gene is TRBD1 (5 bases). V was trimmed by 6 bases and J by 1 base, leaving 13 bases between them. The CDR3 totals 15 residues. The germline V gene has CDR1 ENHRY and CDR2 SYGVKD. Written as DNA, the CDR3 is TGTGCCATCAGAGCCGGGACGGATTCTGGAAACACCATATATTTT. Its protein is CAIRAGTDSGNTIYF.